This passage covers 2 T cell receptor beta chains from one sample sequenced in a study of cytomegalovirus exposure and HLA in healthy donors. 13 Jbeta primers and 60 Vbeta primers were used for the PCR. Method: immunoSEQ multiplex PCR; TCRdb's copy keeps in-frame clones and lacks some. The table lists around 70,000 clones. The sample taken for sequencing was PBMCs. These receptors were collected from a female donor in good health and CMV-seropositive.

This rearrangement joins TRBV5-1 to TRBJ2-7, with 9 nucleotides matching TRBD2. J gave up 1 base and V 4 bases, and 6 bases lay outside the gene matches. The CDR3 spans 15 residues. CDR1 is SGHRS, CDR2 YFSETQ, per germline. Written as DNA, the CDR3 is TGCGCCAGCAGCATAGGACTAGCGAGATCCTACGAGCAGTACTTC. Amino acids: CASSIGLARSYEQYF.

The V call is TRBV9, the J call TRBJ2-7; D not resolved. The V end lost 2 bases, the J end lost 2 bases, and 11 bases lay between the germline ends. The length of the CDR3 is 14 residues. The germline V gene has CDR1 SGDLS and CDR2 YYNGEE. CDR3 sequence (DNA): TGTGCCAGCAGCGTGTACTCCGGTCCCTACGAGCAGTACTTC. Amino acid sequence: CASSVYSGPYEQYF.